A single sample gave rise to the 22 T cell receptor beta chains below, sequenced in a study of T cell repertoires in cytomegalovirus infection. Using its own MiXCR run on the reads, TCRdb lists one record per CDR3 protein. The sample lists some 600,000 distinct CDR3 sequences, 20% to 25% seen once, with 7.5% to 9% in the top ten. The sequenced sample consisted of CD8+ T cells from PBMCs. These receptors originate from a human donor in good health (CMV status not recorded). Some clones in this sample may be carry-over from other donors' samples.

V usage is TRBV29-1 and J usage is TRBJ1-2; 8 positions agree with TRBD1. J gave up 6 bases and V 6 bases, and 6 bases lay outside the gene matches. Germline assignment: CDR1 SQVTM and CDR2 ANQGSEA. The CDR3 is 12 residues long. The CDR3 sequence is CSVTDRANGYTF. For the CDR3, the DNA is TGCAGCGTCACGGACAGGGCGAATGGCTACACCTTC.

This clonotype came up a few times. The chain couples TRBV12-3 or TRBV12-4 to TRBJ1-1, with D tentatively TRBD1 (6 bases). V lost 1 base to trimming and J lost 3 bases, with 9 bases between them. The CDR3 is 14 residues long. The CDR3 DNA sequence: TGTGCCAGCAGTTTAGGGGGGCCTCACACTGAAGCTTTCTTT. Its protein is CASSLGGPHTEAFF.

This clonotype was observed at least ten times. The chain links TRBV4-1 to TRBJ2-1, with D possibly being TRBD1 (5 bases). The CDR3 covers 14 residues. Trimming cost V 7 bases and J 5 bases, with 15 bases left between them. Germline CDR1 reads MGHRA; CDR2 reads YSYEKL. In nucleotides, the CDR3 is TGCGCCAGCACCTGGGTTCAGGGCGACAATGAGCAGTTCTTC. It codes for CASTWVQGDNEQFF.

J is TRBJ2-7 and V is TRBV20-1, with 9 bases lining up with TRBD2. The length of the CDR3 is 13 residues. CDR1 is DFQATT and CDR2 is SNEGSKA in the germline V gene (reference sequence). The V and J ends lost 5 bases and 5 bases, in that order; junction bases with no gene match: 7. The CDR3 loop is CSARLAGRNEQYV. CDR3 sequence (DNA): TGCAGTGCTCGGCTAGCGGGGAGAAACGAGCAGTACGTC.

V usage is TRBV4-2 and J usage is TRBJ1-1, with D tentatively TRBD1 (5 bases). The ends were cut back, 3 bases at V and 1 base at J, with 18 bases in the middle. This CDR3 region has 17 residues. Per germline, CDR1 LGHNA and CDR2 YNFKEQ. CDR3 DNA sequence: TGTGCCAGCAGCCACACAACTTTAGTGGGGCCGAACACTGAAGCTTTCTTT. Amino acid sequence: CASSHTTLVGPNTEAFF.

Ten or more counts support this clonotype. The V gene is TRBV7-2, the J gene TRBJ2-6, with TRBD1 matching 8 bases. Germline V lookup: CDR1 SGHTA, CDR2 FQGNSA. The CDR3 extends over 18 amino acids. The V gene end was trimmed by 0 bases and the J gene end by 4 bases; junction bases not matched to a gene: 8. The CDR3 sequence: CASSLADRAVRGANVLTF. The CDR3 coding sequence is TGTGCCAGCAGCTTAGCGGACAGGGCAGTGCGGGGGGCCAACGTCCTGACTTTC.

This clonotype was found many times. The chain couples TRBV12-3 or TRBV12-4 to TRBJ1-6; 7 bases are a match to TRBD1. Trimming at V came to 6 bases and at J to 10 bases, leaving 9 bases not matched to a gene. CDR3 size: 14 residues. Here the CDR3 DNA reads TGTGCCAGCAGCAAACAGGGGTGGAACTCACCCCTCCACTTT. Translated, it gives CASSKQGWNSPLHF.

The J gene is TRBJ1-1, the V gene TRBV2; TRBD1 matches 9 bases. The CDR3 is made up of 14 amino acids. CDR1 and CDR2 (germline): SNHLY, FYNNEI. Trimming at V came to 11 bases and at J to 1 base, leaving 8 bases not matched to a gene. The CDR3 DNA is TGTGCCGCTATCCCGGGACAGGGGAACACTGAAGCTTTCTTT. Amino acid sequence: CAAIPGQGNTEAFF.

Remarks on this clonotype: Possible read error: a much larger clone is one base away. The chain links TRBV7-3 to TRBJ2-1, with D perhaps TRBD2 (6 bases). The CDR3 spans 15 residues. Per the germline V gene, CDR1 is SGHTA and CDR2 is FQGTGA. Deletions cut 4 bases from V and 2 bases from J, with 12 bases between. Here the CDR3 reads CASSYELAPYNEQFF. The CDR3 DNA sequence: TGTGCCAGCAGCTATGAACTAGCCCCCTACAATGAGCAGTTCTTC. Combining the CDR3 with reference TRBV7-3 and TRBJ2-1 gives the whole variable domain GAGVSQTPSNKVTEKGKYVELRCDPISGHTALYWYRQSLGQGPEFLIYFQGTGAADDSGLPNDRFFAVRPEGSVSTLKIQRTERGDSAVYLCASSYELAPYNEQFFGPGTRLTVL.

Worth noting for this clonotype: The junction differs from germline at one of its ends, possibly a read error. The chain uses TRBV7-6 and TRBJ2-5, with 7 bases identical to TRBD1. The CDR3 has 17 amino acids. From germline, CDR1 is SGHVS and CDR2 FNYEAQ. CDR3 DNA sequence: TGCGTCAGCAGCCTCCGGTGGGGGACAGCCTTCCAAGAGACCCAGTACTTC. Its protein product is CVSSLRWGTAFQETQYF.

The gene calls are TRBV5-1 and TRBJ2-2; 14 bases align to TRBD2. Per germline, CDR1 SGHRS and CDR2 YFSETQ. CDR3 length: 19 amino acids. The V gene end was trimmed by 0 bases and the J gene end by 0 bases; junction bases not matched to a gene: 4. The CDR3, as DNA: TGCGCCAGCAGCTTGGGACTAGCGGGGGGGAACCCGAACACCGGGGAGCTGTTTTTT. This sequence encodes CASSLGLAGGNPNTGELFF.

This clonotype was detected many times. V gene TRBV7-8 combines with J gene TRBJ2-6, with D possibly being TRBD1 (6 bases). V dropped 5 bases and J dropped 1 base, with 9 bases sitting between them. Germline lookup yields CDR1 SGHVS and CDR2 FQNEAQ. The CDR3 length is 15 residues. CDR3 protein: CASSHTGSGANVLTF. The CDR3 coding sequence is TGTGCCAGCAGCCATACAGGGTCTGGGGCCAACGTCCTGACTTTC. Full variable domain (remainder filled in from reference TRBV7-8 and TRBJ2-6): GAGVSQSPRYKVAKRGQDVALRCDPISGHVSLFWYQQALGQGPEFLTYFQNEAQLDKSGLPSDRFFAERPEGSVSTLKIQRTQQEDSAVYLCASSHTGSGANVLTFGAGSRLTVL.

This clonotype has at least ten counts. The V gene is TRBV7-2, the J gene TRBJ1-1; D is undetermined. The CDR3 has 13 amino acids. Trimming cost V 6 bases and J 0 bases, with 8 bases left between them. The V gene's germline CDR1 is SGHTA and CDR2 FQGNSA. CDR3 coding DNA: TGTGCCAGCAGTGATCGCTTGAACACTGAAGCTTTCTTT. Protein product: CASSDRLNTEAFF.

V is TRBV7-2 and J is TRBJ2-3, with TRBD2 identical over 9 bases. V shed 2 bases, J shed 5 bases, and the junction held 5 bases outside the gene matches. The V gene's germline CDR1 is SGHTA and CDR2 FQGNSA. The CDR3 spans 15 residues. CDR3 in amino acids: CASSLLAGTIDTQYF. The CDR3 DNA reads TGTGCCAGCAGCTTACTAGCGGGGACGATAGATACGCAGTATTTT. Full variable domain (remainder filled in from reference TRBV7-2 and TRBJ2-3): GAGVSQSPSNKVTEKGKDVELRCDPISGHTALYWYRQSLGQGLEFLIYFQGNSAPDKSGLPSDRFSAERTGGSVSTLTIQRTQQEDSAVYLCASSLLAGTIDTQYFGPGTRLTVL.

The table lists this clonotype with a few counts. The rearrangement joins TRBV28 to TRBJ1-1; 8 bases are a match to TRBD1. Germline V gene data show CDR1 as MDHEN and CDR2 as SYDVKM. V trimming: 3 bases; J trimming: 2 bases; junction bases outside the gene matches: 2. The CDR3 sequence is 14 residues long. The chain's CDR3 is CASSFDRGNTEAFF. The DNA of the CDR3 is TGTGCCAGCAGTTTTGACAGGGGCAACACTGAAGCTTTCTTT.

The chain links TRBV7-9 to TRBJ1-2; no definite D call. This CDR3 has 15 residues. V shed 0 bases and J shed 4 bases, with 12 bases lying between them. Germline V gene sequence: CDR1 SEHNR, CDR2 FQNEAQ (reference sequence). The CDR3 DNA reads TGTGCCAGCAGCTTAGCCGGGTACGTCGGCTATGGCTACACCTTC. Its protein is CASSLAGYVGYGYTF.

This clonotype came up many times. The chain couples TRBV7-8 to TRBJ2-3; D remains ambiguous. This CDR3 spans 13 amino acids. CDR1 is SGHVS, CDR2 FQNEAQ, per germline. The V end was cut by 5 bases, the J end by 3 bases, with 9 bases between. CDR3 protein: CASSRDGTDTQYF. The DNA for the CDR3 is TGTGCCAGCAGCCGAGACGGTACAGATACGCAGTATTTT.

About this clonotype: This may be a read error: a much more frequent sequence differs by one nucleotide. V gene TRBV7-8 combines with J gene TRBJ2-2; D remains ambiguous. The germline V gene has CDR1 SGHVS and CDR2 FQNEAQ. The CDR3 runs 13 residues. The V end was cut by 8 bases, the J end by 2 bases, with 9 bases between. The CDR3 DNA sequence: TGTGCCAGCCCGTCGGGCAACACCGGGGAGCTGTTTTTT. Protein: CASPSGNTGELFF.

Of note for this clonotype: A junction boundary mismatches the germline segment, possibly from a read error. The chain recombines TRBV5-1 with TRBJ2-1, with D possibly being TRBD1 or TRBD2 (6 bases each). This CDR3 has 14 residues. Germline assignment: CDR1 SGHRS and CDR2 YFSETQ. CDR3 nucleotides: TGCGCCAGCAGGGAGGGGGACTCCCACAATGAGCAGTTCTTC. It translates to CASREGDSHNEQFF.

This clonotype has only a few counts. This rearrangement joins TRBV6-5 to TRBJ2-3; 10 bases line up with TRBD2. Germline assignment: CDR1 MNHEY and CDR2 SVGAGI. This CDR3 contains 17 residues. Germline trimming cut 6 bases from V and 3 bases from J; bases unmatched to any gene: 12. Written as DNA, the CDR3 is TGTGCCAGCAGCAACTATTTTCTAGCGGGGGATACAGATACGCAGTATTTT. As protein: CASSNYFLAGDTDTQYF.

As DNA, the CDR3 is TGCGCCAGCAGCCAAGCGCACTCTACCTACGAGCAGTACTTC. Amino acid sequence: CASSQAHSTYEQYF. The genes are TRBV4-1 and TRBJ2-7; D is uncertain. V lost 1 base, J lost 2 bases, and 9 bases lay in between. CDR3 size: 14 residues. The germline V gene has CDR1 MGHRA and CDR2 YSYEKL.

The chain combines TRBV20-1 with TRBJ2-7; 10 bases map to TRBD2. The CDR3 is made up of 12 amino acids. The J segment lost 7 bases and the V segment lost 5 bases, leaving 5 bases of the junction unmatched. The germline V gene encodes CDR1 DFQATT and CDR2 SNEGSKA (reference sequence). The CDR3 spells CSALAGDGEQYF. CDR3 coding DNA: TGCAGTGCTCTAGCGGGGGACGGGGAGCAGTACTTC.